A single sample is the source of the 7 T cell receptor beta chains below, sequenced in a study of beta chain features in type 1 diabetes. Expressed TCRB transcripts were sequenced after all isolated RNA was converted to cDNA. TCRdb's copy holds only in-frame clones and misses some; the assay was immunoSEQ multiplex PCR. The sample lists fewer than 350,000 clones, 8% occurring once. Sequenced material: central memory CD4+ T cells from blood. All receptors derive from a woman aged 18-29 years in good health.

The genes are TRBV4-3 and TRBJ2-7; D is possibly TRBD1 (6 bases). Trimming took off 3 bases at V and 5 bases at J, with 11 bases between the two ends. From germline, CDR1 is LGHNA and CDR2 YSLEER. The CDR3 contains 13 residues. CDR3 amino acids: CASSHNSGDEQYF. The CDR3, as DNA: TGCGCCAGCAGCCACAATTCAGGGGACGAGCAGTACTTC.

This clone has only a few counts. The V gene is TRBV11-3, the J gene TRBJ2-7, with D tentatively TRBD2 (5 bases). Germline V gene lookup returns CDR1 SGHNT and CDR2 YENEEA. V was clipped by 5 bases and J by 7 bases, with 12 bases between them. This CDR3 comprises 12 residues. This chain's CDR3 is CASSNGMREQYF. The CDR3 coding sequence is TGTGCCAGCAGCAACGGGATGCGGGAGCAGTACTTC.

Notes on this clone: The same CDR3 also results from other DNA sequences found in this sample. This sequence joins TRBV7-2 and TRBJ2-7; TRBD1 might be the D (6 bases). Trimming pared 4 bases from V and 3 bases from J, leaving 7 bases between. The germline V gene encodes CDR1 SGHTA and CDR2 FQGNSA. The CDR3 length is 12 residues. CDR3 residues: CASSSQGYEQYF. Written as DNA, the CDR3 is TGTGCCAGCAGCTCACAGGGCTACGAGCAGTACTTC.

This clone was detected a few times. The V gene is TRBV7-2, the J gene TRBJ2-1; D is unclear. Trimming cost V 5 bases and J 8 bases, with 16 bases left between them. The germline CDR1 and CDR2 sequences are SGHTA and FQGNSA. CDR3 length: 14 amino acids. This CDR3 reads CASSAIGLNHEQFF. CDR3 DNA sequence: TGTGCCAGCAGCGCCATCGGGCTGAACCATGAGCAGTTCTTC.

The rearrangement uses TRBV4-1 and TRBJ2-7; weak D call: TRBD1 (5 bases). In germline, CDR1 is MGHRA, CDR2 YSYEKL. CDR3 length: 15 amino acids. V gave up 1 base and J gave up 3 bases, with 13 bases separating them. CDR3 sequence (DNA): TGCGCCAGCAGCCAAGGTACAGGTGCACTCTACGAGCAGTACTTC. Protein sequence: CASSQGTGALYEQYF.

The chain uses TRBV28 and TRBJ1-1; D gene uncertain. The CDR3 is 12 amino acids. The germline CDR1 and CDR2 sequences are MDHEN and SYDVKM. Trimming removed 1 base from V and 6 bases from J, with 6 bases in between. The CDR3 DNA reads TGTGCCAGCAGTTTATCTTCCGCTGAAGCTTTCTTT. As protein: CASSLSSAEAFF. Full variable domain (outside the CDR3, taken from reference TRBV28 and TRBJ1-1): DVKVTQSSRYLVKRTGEKVFLECVQDMDHENMFWYRQDPGLGLRLIYFSYDVKMKEKGDIPEGYSVSREKKERFSLILESASTNQTSMYLCASSLSSAEAFFGQGTRLTVV.

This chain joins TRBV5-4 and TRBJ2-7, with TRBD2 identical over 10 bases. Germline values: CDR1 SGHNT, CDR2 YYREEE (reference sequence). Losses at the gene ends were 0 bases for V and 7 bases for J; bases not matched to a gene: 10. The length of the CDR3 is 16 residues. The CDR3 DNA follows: TGTGCCAGCAGCTTGGATCCCCTAGCGGGAGTGAGGGAGCAGTACTTC. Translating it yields CASSLDPLAGVREQYF.